Given below is one TCR beta chain in context. What it recognizes is unknown. Distinct nucleotide sequences in the sample also encode this CDR3. The data were taken from a study of T cell responses to AZD1222 COVID-19 vaccine. Study overall: The analysis combined second doses at about 4 or about 12 weeks.

V was cut by 8 bases and J by 4 bases, with 8 bases left in between. The CDR3 has 11 residues. Profiling relied on immunoSEQ multiplex PCR, and the TCRdb table lists in-frame clones only, not all of them. Among about 130,000 clones listed, 85% to 95% were seen once. Study-wide points: Sampling captured repertoires only after the peak T cell response. Unmutated variant regions are reportedly targeted by nearly half of spike-specific TCRs. In a largely white British group with more females than males, clonal diversity was possibly underestimated.

The sequence came from an adult in good health. The sample was peripheral blood, taken on day 0 of AZD1222 vaccination. This chain connects TRBV12-3 or TRBV12-4 to TRBJ2-5; no clear D gene. In DNA, the CDR3 is TGTGCCAGCTCGCTGGGAGAGACCCAGTACTTC. Residues: CASSLGETQYF.